This T cell receptor (beta chain) comes out of a study of blood T cell repertoires in COVID-19. Study context: From the United States, Italy and Spain came samples of acute and convalescent COVID-19. Sample material is recorded as cDNA or gDNA derived from T cells, B-cell-depleted T cells, or PBMCs.

In the authors' methods: Reference gene primer amplification in the assay estimated nucleated cell counts. Generated by immunoSEQ multiplex PCR, the TCRdb table keeps only in-frame clones and is missing some. That table is the source of V, J and clone size, and D and trimming were worked out from the DNA. The data contain some 180,000 clones, 85% to 90% of them singletons. CDR3 length equals 13 residues. V was trimmed by 1 base and J by 4 bases, leaving 8 bases between them. CDR1 and CDR2 from the germline V gene are LGHDT and YNNKEL (reference sequence). The source of this sequence is a man over 45 who had recovered from COVID-19. Material for sequencing was peripheral blood. The chain is built from TRBV3-1 (or the pseudogene TRBV3-2) and TRBJ2-7; D is uncertain. For the CDR3, the DNA is TGTGCCAGCAGCCAAGTCTCAGTTTACGAGCAGTACTTC. Its translation is CASSQVSVYEQYF.